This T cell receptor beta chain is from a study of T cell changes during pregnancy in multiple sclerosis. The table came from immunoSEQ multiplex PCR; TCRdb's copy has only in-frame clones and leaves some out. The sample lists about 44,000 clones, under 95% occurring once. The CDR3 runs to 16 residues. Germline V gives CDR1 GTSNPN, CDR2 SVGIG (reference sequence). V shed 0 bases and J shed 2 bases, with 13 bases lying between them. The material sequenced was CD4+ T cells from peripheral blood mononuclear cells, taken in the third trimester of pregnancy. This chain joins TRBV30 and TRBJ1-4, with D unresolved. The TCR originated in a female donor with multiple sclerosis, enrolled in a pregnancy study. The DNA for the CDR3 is TGTGCCTGGAGTGTACCCTACAGTGCTACTAATGAAAAACTGTTTTTT. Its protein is CAWSVPYSATNEKLFF.